Following are 27 T cell receptor beta chains from one sample sequenced in a study of T cells after yellow fever vaccination (dated by TCRdb to the late 2010s). Explained via the paper, the treatment or condition label denotes: live attenuated yellow fever vaccine strain. The method behind the library was 5' RACE. These reads were obtained on an Illumina HiSeq 2500. TCRdb cleaned the public reads at Q25 with fastp, built clones with MiXCR and kept in-frame beta chains. Each record represents a unique CDR3 protein, reported with the most common genes and DNA among its rows. For this sample there are under 400,000 distinct CDR3 sequences; 11% appear just once. The ten biggest clones cover around 19% of the sample. The material sequenced was PBMCs, taken on the day of the first yellow fever vaccination. The source is a man between 18 and 35 years old who received the YFV17D yellow fever vaccine.

There are a few counts of this clonotype. The V call is TRBV7-3, the J call TRBJ1-1; D gene unclear. Germline V lookup: CDR1 SGHTA, CDR2 FQGTGA. This CDR3 region has 13 residues. Trimming took 2 bases from V and 5 from J, leaving 9 bases between them. CDR3 region: CASSLDLGTEAFF. CDR3 sequence (DNA): TGTGCCAGCAGCTTAGATCTCGGGACTGAAGCTTTCTTT.

This clonotype was counted a few times. The V gene is TRBV5-4, the J gene TRBJ2-3; unclear D gene. This CDR3 region has 14 residues. Germline lookup yields CDR1 SGHNT and CDR2 YYREEE (reference sequence). V was shortened by 4 bases and J by 1 base, with 10 bases between the two germline ends. The CDR3 region is CASSAVGGTDTQYF. CDR3 DNA sequence: TGTGCCAGCAGCGCGGTGGGCGGCACAGATACGCAGTATTTT.

This clonotype was seen only a few times. The chain employs TRBV4-3 and TRBJ1-6; D might be TRBD1 (5 bases). The V end was cut by 6 bases, the J end by 10 bases, with 13 bases between. Germline V gives CDR1 LGHNA, CDR2 YSLEER. The CDR3 totals 13 residues. The CDR3 region is CASSRQGVSPLHF. DNA of the CDR3: TGCGCCAGCAGTCGGCAGGGAGTCTCACCCCTCCACTTT.

This clonotype was detected once. The rearrangement joins TRBV20-1 to TRBJ1-5; possibly TRBD1 for D (5 bases). Germline CDR1 and CDR2: DFQATT and SNEGSKA (reference sequence). Trimming took 5 bases from V and 1 from J, leaving 12 bases between them. The CDR3 consists of 14 residues. The CDR3 region is CSAGRVGSNQPQHF. CDR3 nucleotides: TGCAGTGCTGGCAGGGTCGGGAGCAATCAGCCCCAGCATTTT.

This clonotype was counted only a few times. The gene calls are TRBV10-3 and TRBJ1-2, with TRBD1 identical over 11 bases. V lost 6 bases, J lost 6 bases, and 9 bases stayed unmatched. Per germline, CDR1 ENHRY and CDR2 SYGVKD. This CDR3 is built from 15 residues. The CDR3: CAISRPGQGGDGYTF. The CDR3 region has the DNA TGTGCCATCAGCAGACCGGGACAGGGGGGAGATGGCTACACCTTC.

This clonotype has a handful of counts. The chain is built from TRBV7-6 and TRBJ1-5; TRBD1 is a possible D gene (6 bases). From germline, CDR1 is SGHVS and CDR2 FNYEAQ. The CDR3 runs to 14 residues. Trimming stripped 2 bases from V and 5 bases from J, with 10 bases between. The CDR3 is CASSLKDSYQPQHF. The CDR3 DNA follows: TGTGCCAGCAGCTTAAAGGACAGCTATCAGCCCCAGCATTTT.

The V call is TRBV28, the J call TRBJ2-2; TRBD1 is a possible D gene (5 bases). Germline-derived CDR1 and CDR2 are MDHEN and SYDVKM. This CDR3 spans 14 amino acids. V was pared by 3 bases and J by 7 bases, with 12 bases between. The CDR3 nucleotides are TGTGCCAGCAGTTTGGTACAGGATCACGGGGAGCTGTTTTTT. This encodes CASSLVQDHGELFF.

The chain joins TRBV15 to TRBJ2-6, with D possibly TRBD1 on 5 matching bases. The ends were cut back, 2 bases at V and 0 bases at J, with 8 bases in the middle. Germline CDR1 and CDR2: LNHNV and YYDKDF (reference sequence). This CDR3 region has 16 residues. CDR3 loop: CATSRTGFSGANVLTF. Here the CDR3 DNA reads TGTGCCACCAGCAGAACAGGATTCTCTGGGGCCAACGTCCTGACTTTC.

The chain carries TRBV7-2 and TRBJ1-4, with a possible D match to TRBD1 (6 bases). Germline values: CDR1 SGHTA, CDR2 FQGNSA. V dropped 5 bases and J dropped 11 bases, with 15 bases sitting between them. The CDR3 contains 13 residues. CDR3 sequence reads: CASSRGGVQKLFF. CDR3 DNA sequence: TGTGCCAGCAGCCGAGGGGGGGTACAGAAACTGTTTTTT.

Comment on this clonotype: A much larger clone is a single base away; this may be a read error. The genes are TRBV20-1 and TRBJ2-5; the match to TRBD2 covers 7 bases. The germline V gene has CDR1 DFQATT and CDR2 SNEGSKA (reference sequence). The CDR3 covers 14 residues. The CDR3 protein is CCARVGRVTETQYF. The DNA of the CDR3 is TGCTGTGCTAGAGTTGGGAGGGTCACAGAGACCCAGTACTTC.

The table lists this clonotype with a few counts. V usage is TRBV7-8 and J usage is TRBJ2-3; the match to TRBD1 covers 8 bases. V shed 2 bases and J 2 bases; nucleotides not matched to a gene: 3. CDR3 length: 15 residues. Germline V gene sequence: CDR1 SGHVS, CDR2 FQNEAQ. The CDR3 loop is CASSLPGQATDTQYF. In DNA, the CDR3 is TGTGCCAGCAGCTTACCGGGACAGGCCACAGATACGCAGTATTTT.

This clonotype came up a few times. J is TRBJ2-1 and V is TRBV5-4; the match to TRBD2 covers 12 bases. From germline, CDR1 is SGHNT and CDR2 YYREEE (reference sequence). The CDR3 is made up of 16 amino acids. V shed 7 bases, J shed 0 bases, and the junction held 5 bases outside the gene matches. The CDR3 protein is CASASGGASSYNEQFF. For the CDR3, the DNA is TGTGCCAGCGCTAGCGGGGGGGCCAGCTCCTACAATGAGCAGTTCTTC.

The chain recombines TRBV24-1 with TRBJ1-1; D is perhaps TRBD1 (5 bases). This CDR3 contains 16 residues. Germline V lookup: CDR1 KGHDR, CDR2 SFDVKD. Between the trimmed V and J ends, which lost 4 bases and 1 base, there was a span of 15 bases. The CDR3 DNA follows: TGTGCCACCAGTGAGCCACCGGGACGGACGAACACTGAAGCTTTCTTT. Protein product: CATSEPPGRTNTEAFF.

This clonotype was picked up a small number of times. The chain uses TRBV20-1 and TRBJ1-3, with 8 bases identical to TRBD1. CDR3 length: 13 residues. Germline trimming cut 6 bases from V and 2 bases from J; bases unmatched to any gene: 3. Germline V gene data show CDR1 as DFQATT and CDR2 as SNEGSKA (reference sequence). CDR3 protein: CSAPQGAGNTIYF. The DNA of the CDR3 is TGCAGTGCCCCACAGGGGGCTGGAAACACCATATATTTT.

There are a few counts of this clonotype. The rearrangement uses TRBV4-3 and TRBJ2-2, with 8 bases lining up with TRBD1. Per germline, CDR1 LGHNA and CDR2 YSLEER. This CDR3 comprises 18 residues. The junction had 14 bases not matched to a gene; V was cut back by 1 base and J by 7 bases. The CDR3 loop reads CASSQASFRQGANGELFF. The CDR3, as DNA: TGCGCCAGCAGCCAAGCCTCATTTCGGCAGGGGGCAAACGGGGAGCTGTTTTTT.

This clonotype was recorded many times. The chain joins TRBV6-1 to TRBJ2-1; D not certain. This CDR3 is built from 14 residues. Germline CDR1 is MNHNS and CDR2 is SASEGT. V was cut by 7 bases and J by 5 bases, with 15 bases left in between. CDR3 sequence (DNA): TGTGCCAGCATTGGAGAGTTTGGAAACAATGAGCAGTTCTTC. Translation: CASIGEFGNNEQFF.

This clonotype was observed at least ten times. V and J are TRBV4-2 and TRBJ2-2; TRBD2 matches at 9 bases. In germline, CDR1 is LGHNA, CDR2 YNFKEQ. V trimming: 2 bases; J trimming: 7 bases; junction bases outside the gene matches: 14. This CDR3 has 18 amino acids. The CDR3 DNA follows: TGTGCCAGCAGCCAAATCATCATAGCGGGGGACGACAGCGGGGAGCTGTTTTTT. Amino acids: CASSQIIIAGDDSGELFF.

The chain recombines TRBV19 with TRBJ1-1; TRBD1 might be the D (5 bases). Germline V gene data show CDR1 as LNHDA and CDR2 as SQIVND (reference sequence). This CDR3 is built from 13 residues. V lost 3 bases to trimming and J lost 4 bases, with 9 bases between them. The CDR3 coding sequence is TGTGCCAGTAGTATGGGGCTAGGCACTGAAGCTTTCTTT. As protein: CASSMGLGTEAFF.

CDR3 DNA: TGTGCCACCCAGGGCACTAGCGGGGGGGAAAGTCCAGGAGTTACGCAGTATTTT. It encodes CATQGTSGGESPGVTQYF. The chain has TRBV10-3 and TRBJ2-3, with 13 bases identical to TRBD2. The germline CDR1 and CDR2 sequences are ENHRY and SYGVKD. This CDR3 is built from 18 residues. V lost 10 bases and J lost 8; bases outside the gene matches: 21.

The chain recombines TRBV5-5 with TRBJ2-3; TRBD2 is a possible D gene (5 bases). The CDR3 consists of 14 residues. Per germline, CDR1 SGHKS and CDR2 YYEKEE (reference sequence). The ends were cut back, 4 bases at V and 0 bases at J, with 9 bases in the middle. In nucleotides, the CDR3 is TGTGCCAGCAGCGAGCGGAGTAGCACAGATACGCAGTATTTT. This encodes CASSERSSTDTQYF.

The chain carries TRBV14 and TRBJ2-7, with TRBD2 as a possible D gene (5 bases). Trimming left V 0 bases short and J 2 bases short, with 8 bases between. Germline V gene lookup returns CDR1 SGHDN and CDR2 FVKESK. This CDR3 comprises 14 residues. The CDR3 sequence: CASSQDPGTYEQYV. The CDR3 bases are TGTGCCAGCAGCCAAGATCCGGGGACCTACGAGCAGTACGTC.

J is TRBJ2-7 and V is TRBV12-3 or TRBV12-4, with 11 positions matching TRBD1. The CDR3 has 14 residues. Germline trimming cut 7 bases from V and 4 bases from J; bases unmatched to any gene: 6. The CDR3 here is CASTGQGANYEQYF. The CDR3 bases are TGTGCCAGCACCGGACAGGGGGCGAATTACGAGCAGTACTTC.

This clonotype has at least ten counts. The V and J genes are TRBV4-2 and TRBJ2-7; tentatively, D is TRBD2 (6 bases). Germline V gene lookup returns CDR1 LGHNA and CDR2 YNFKEQ. V was shortened by 7 bases and J by 2 bases, with 30 bases between the two germline ends. This CDR3 spans 19 amino acids. The CDR3 reads CASILSGRGLPGRTYEQYF. DNA of the CDR3: TGTGCCAGCATCCTTTCCGGGCGGGGACTTCCCGGCCGAACCTACGAGCAGTACTTC.

V and J are TRBV14 and TRBJ2-3; TRBD2 is a possible D gene (6 bases). The V gene's germline CDR1 is SGHDN and CDR2 FVKESK. The germline V and J ends were trimmed by 0 bases and 8 bases, with 9 bases remaining between them. The CDR3 contains 13 residues. In DNA, the CDR3 is TGTGCCAGCAGCCAAGAAGTGGGGGGTACGCAGTATTTT. Protein product: CASSQEVGGTQYF. The full variable domain, with the rest looked up from reference TRBV14 and TRBJ2-3, is EAGVTQFPSHSVIEKGQTVTLRCDPISGHDNLYWYRRVMGKEIKFLLHFVKESKQDESGMPNNRFLAERTGGTYSTLKVQPAELEDSGVYFCASSQEVGGTQYFGPGTRLTVL.

This clonotype was detected a few times. J is TRBJ2-3 and V is TRBV12-3 or TRBV12-4; tentative D call: TRBD1 (6 bases). Trimming left V 2 bases short and J 7 bases short, with 13 bases between. The CDR3 is made up of 14 amino acids. This CDR3 reads CASSLSGEVNTQYF. The CDR3 DNA is TGTGCCAGCAGTTTATCAGGGGAAGTGAATACGCAGTATTTT.

The V gene is TRBV6-4, the J gene TRBJ2-2; possible D gene TRBD1, 5 bases. Germline-derived CDR1 and CDR2 are MRHNA and SNTAGT. Trimming removed 6 bases from V and 4 bases from J, with 9 bases in between. This CDR3 is 13 amino acids long. CDR3 sequence: CASSDRSTGELFF. CDR3 sequence (DNA): TGTGCCAGCAGCGACAGATCCACCGGGGAGCTGTTTTTT.

This clonotype occurred a few times. The CDR3 protein is CASSPEEQNSYEQYF. DNA for the CDR3: TGTGCCAGCAGCCCCGAGGAGCAAAACTCCTACGAGCAGTACTTC. The chain has TRBV7-9 and TRBJ2-7; no clear D. V was trimmed by 5 bases and J by 0 bases, leaving 14 bases between them. This CDR3 has 15 residues. CDR1 and CDR2 (germline): SEHNR, FQNEAQ (reference sequence).